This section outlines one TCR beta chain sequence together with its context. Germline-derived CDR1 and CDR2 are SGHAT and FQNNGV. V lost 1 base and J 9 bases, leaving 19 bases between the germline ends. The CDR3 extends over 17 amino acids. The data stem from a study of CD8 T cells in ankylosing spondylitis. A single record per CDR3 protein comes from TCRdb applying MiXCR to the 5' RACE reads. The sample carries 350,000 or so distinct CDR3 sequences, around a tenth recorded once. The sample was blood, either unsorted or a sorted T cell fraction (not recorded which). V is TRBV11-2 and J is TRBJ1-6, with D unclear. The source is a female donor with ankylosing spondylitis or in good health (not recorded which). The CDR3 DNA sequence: TGTGCCAGCAGCTTAGGGTCGCCAGGCGTGCTTGCTTCACCCCTCCACTTT. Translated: CASSLGSPGVLASPLHF.